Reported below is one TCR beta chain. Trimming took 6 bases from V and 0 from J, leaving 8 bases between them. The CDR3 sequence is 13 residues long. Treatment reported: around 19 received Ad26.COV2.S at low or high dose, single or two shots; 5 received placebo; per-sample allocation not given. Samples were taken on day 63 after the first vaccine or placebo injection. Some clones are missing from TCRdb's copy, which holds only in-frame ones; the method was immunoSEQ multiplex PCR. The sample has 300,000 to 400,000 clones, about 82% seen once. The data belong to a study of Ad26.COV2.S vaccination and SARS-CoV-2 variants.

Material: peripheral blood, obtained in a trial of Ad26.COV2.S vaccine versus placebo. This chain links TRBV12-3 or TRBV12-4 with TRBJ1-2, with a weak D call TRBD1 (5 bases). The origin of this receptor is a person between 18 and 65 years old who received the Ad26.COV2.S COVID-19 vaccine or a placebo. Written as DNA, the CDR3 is TGTGCCAGCAGCCGACAGCCTAACTATGGCTACACCTTC. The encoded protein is CASSRQPNYGYTF.